The source of this T cell receptor (beta chain) is a study of tumor and adjacent non-tumor tissue in lung cancer. CDR3 length: 14 amino acids. Germline CDR1 and CDR2: MNHNS and SASEGT. For this clonotype: Because it lacks the conserved phenylalanine or tryptophan at the end, this CDR3 is likely a read error.

TCRbeta libraries were built with three rounds of nested PCR, modified from ARM-PCR. TCRdb called the multiplex PCR reads again in MiXCR, with one record for every CDR3 protein. Altogether about 67,000 distinct CDR3 sequences are present, 75% to 85% being singletons, with the ten largest covering 40% to 50%. No cell sorting was done before RNA was extracted from the tissue. More than 3 cm separated this lung sample from the edge of the tumor. J is TRBJ1-2 and V is TRBV6-1, with 7 bases matching TRBD1. The sample comprised distant non-tumor lung tissue. This sequence originates from a man in his 60s with non-small cell lung cancer. CDR3 sequence: CASREGQAQRGYTS. Here the CDR3 DNA reads TGTGCCAGCAGAGAAGGACAGGCGCAGAGGGGCTACACCTCA.